A single sample gave rise to the 4 T cell receptor beta chains below, sequenced in a study of cytomegalovirus exposure and HLA in healthy donors. PCR used 60 Vbeta primers and 13 Jbeta primers. The assay was immunoSEQ multiplex PCR, and TCRdb's table has in-frame clones only and misses some. The table lists tens of thousands of clones, about 60% of them singletons. The source material was PBMCs. The receptors originated from a woman under 40 in good health and CMV-seronegative.

The chain uses TRBV27 and TRBJ1-1, with D possibly matching TRBD1 (5 bases). The germline V gene encodes CDR1 MNHEY and CDR2 SMNVEV (reference sequence). The CDR3 consists of 15 residues. The V gene lost 3 bases and the J gene lost 5 bases, with 16 bases spanning the gap. This CDR3 is CASSLSWGGGTEAFF. The CDR3 DNA reads TGTGCCAGCAGTTTGTCATGGGGGGGAGGTACTGAAGCTTTCTTT.

The chain links TRBV19 to TRBJ2-7; D is possibly TRBD2 (7 bases). Trimming pared 5 bases from V and 0 bases from J, leaving 14 bases between. CDR1 and CDR2 (germline): LNHDA, SQIVND (reference sequence). The CDR3 runs to 15 residues. In DNA, the CDR3 is TGTGCCAGTAGTTGGGGGGGCCGAAGCTCCTACGAGCAGTACTTC. Encoded protein: CASSWGGRSSYEQYF.

The rearrangement uses TRBV19 and TRBJ1-1, with D perhaps TRBD1 (5 bases). Per germline, CDR1 LNHDA and CDR2 SQIVND (reference sequence). The CDR3 is 14 residues long. Between the trimmed V and J ends, which lost 3 bases and 6 bases, there was a span of 14 bases. CDR3 nucleotides: TGTGCCAGTAGTATTGGGGGGGGATCGGCTGAAGCTTTCTTT. This codes for CASSIGGGSAEAFF.

The gene calls are TRBV7-2 and TRBJ1-1; 9 positions match TRBD1. The ends lost 5 bases at V and 3 bases at J; junction bases unmatched: 4. CDR3 length: 14 amino acids. CDR1 is SGHTA and CDR2 is FQGNSA in the germline V gene. The CDR3 DNA is TGTGCCAGCAGCCGCAGGACAGGGGACACTGAAGCTTTCTTT. Its protein product is CASSRRTGDTEAFF.